Listed here are 15 T cell receptor beta chains from one sample, sequenced in a study of siplizumab effects on memory and regulatory T cells. Here immunoSEQ multiplex PCR was the method, and the copy in TCRdb shows in-frame clones only, minus some. The table records some 96,000 clones, about nine tenths of them present only once. Sequencing used CD4+ T cells sorted from blood. These receptors were taken from a human donor in good health.

The V call is TRBV7-9, the J call TRBJ1-3; tentatively, D is TRBD1 (5 bases). From germline, CDR1 is SEHNR and CDR2 FQNEAQ (reference sequence). The V end was cut by 4 bases, the J end by 0 bases, with 10 bases between. This CDR3 spans 15 amino acids. CDR3 sequence (DNA): TGTGCCAGCAGCTCGCAGGGACCCTCTGGAAACACCATATATTTT. It encodes CASSSQGPSGNTIYF.

A few counts support this clone. The CDR3 nucleotides read TGCAGGACTGCGGGCACAGATACGCAGTATTTT. It is translated as CRTAGTDTQYF. V usage is TRBV20-1 and J usage is TRBJ2-3, with no clear D. The CDR3 is 11 residues long. The germline V gene encodes CDR1 DFQATT and CDR2 SNEGSKA (reference sequence).

The gene calls are TRBV28 and TRBJ2-7; 10 bases align to TRBD1. Germline V gives CDR1 MDHEN, CDR2 SYDVKM. Germline trimming cut 5 bases from V and 7 bases from J; bases unmatched to any gene: 8. CDR3 length: 14 residues. The CDR3: CASSQRQGASEQYF. DNA of the CDR3: TGTGCCAGCAGTCAGCGACAGGGGGCGAGTGAGCAGTACTTC.

The chain has TRBV28 and TRBJ1-1; no clear D gene. The CDR3 has 14 residues. Trimming took 3 bases from V and 0 from J, leaving 8 bases between them. The germline V gene has CDR1 MDHEN and CDR2 SYDVKM. The CDR3 is CASSFGVMNTEAFF. The CDR3 coding sequence is TGTGCCAGCAGTTTTGGTGTTATGAACACTGAAGCTTTCTTT.

The gene calls are TRBV9 and TRBJ1-6, with no clear D. Trimming removed 0 bases from V and 0 bases from J, with 10 bases in between. The V gene's germline CDR1 is SGDLS and CDR2 YYNGEE. The CDR3 is 17 residues long. The CDR3 loop reads CASSVDIRSSYNSPLHF. CDR3 nucleotides: TGTGCCAGCAGCGTAGATATCCGGAGCTCCTATAATTCACCCCTCCACTTT. The variable domain in full, completed from reference TRBV9 and TRBJ1-6, reads DSGVTQTPKHLITATGQRVTLRCSPRSGDLSVYWYQQSLDQGLQFLIQYYNGEERAKGNILERFSAQQFPDLHSELNLSSLELGDSALYFCASSVDIRSSYNSPLHFGNGTRLTVT.

The chain links TRBV2 to TRBJ1-2; 8 bases are shared with TRBD1. Germline V gene sequence: CDR1 SNHLY, CDR2 FYNNEI. The J segment lost 3 bases and the V segment lost 6 bases, leaving 9 bases of the junction unmatched. The CDR3 spans 15 residues. CDR3 sequence: CASSLTTGVYYGYTF. The CDR3 nucleotides read TGTGCCAGCAGCCTAACGACAGGGGTTTACTATGGCTACACCTTC.

The CDR3 sequence: CASGVGQGRNTEAFF. CDR3 nucleotides: TGTGCTAGTGGTGTAGGACAGGGGAGGAACACTGAAGCTTTCTTT. The V and J genes are TRBV12-5 and TRBJ1-1; TRBD1 aligns across 9 bases. This CDR3 comprises 15 residues. Germline assignment: CDR1 LGHNT and CDR2 FRNRAP. J was trimmed by 1 base and V by 5 bases; bases with no gene match: 5.

This chain joins TRBV4-1 and TRBJ1-4; the D gene is possibly TRBD1 (5 bases). The CDR3 is 15 amino acids. Trimming removed 4 bases at V and 4 bases at J, with 13 bases between. The germline CDR1 and CDR2 sequences are MGHRA and YSYEKL. CDR3 in amino acids: CASSRTGGGNEKLFF. CDR3 DNA: TGCGCCAGCAGCCGGACCGGCGGGGGTAATGAAAAACTGTTTTTT.

This clone has only one observation. The chain is built from TRBV19 and TRBJ1-6, with 8 bases fitting TRBD1. Losses at the gene ends were 6 bases for V and 3 bases for J; bases not matched to a gene: 7. There are 16 residues in the CDR3. Germline lookup yields CDR1 LNHDA and CDR2 SQIVND (reference sequence). Here the CDR3 reads CASRSGTGFYNSPLHF. CDR3 DNA sequence: TGTGCCAGTAGGTCTGGGACAGGCTTCTATAATTCACCCCTCCACTTT.

The V gene is TRBV2, the J gene TRBJ2-7, with no clear D. The CDR3 contains 12 residues. V lost 8 bases and J lost 0, with 8 bases in between. The germline V gene has CDR1 SNHLY and CDR2 FYNNEI. The CDR3, as DNA: TGTGCCAGCGCAACAGACTCCTACGAGCAGTACTTC. Protein sequence: CASATDSYEQYF.

The chain couples TRBV28 to TRBJ2-7, with D tentatively TRBD2 (5 bases). Germline CDR1 is MDHEN and CDR2 is SYDVKM. This CDR3 has 14 residues. The V end lost 6 bases, the J end lost 0 bases, and 12 bases lay between the germline ends. As DNA, the CDR3 is TGTGCCAGCAGCCTAACTCGGGACTCCTACGAGCAGTACTTC. Translated, it gives CASSLTRDSYEQYF.

The chain employs TRBV7-6 and TRBJ2-3; 10 nucleotides align to TRBD2. J gave up 0 bases and V 3 bases, and 6 bases lay outside the gene matches. This CDR3 has 17 amino acids. Germline CDR1 reads SGHVS; CDR2 reads FNYEAQ. The CDR3 DNA is TGTGCCAGCAGCTTTTCTAGCGGGGGAACTAGCACAGATACGCAGTATTTT. Encoded protein: CASSFSSGGTSTDTQYF.

The chain links TRBV27 to TRBJ2-5, with a possible D match to TRBD1 (5 bases). The CDR3 totals 14 residues. Germline V gives CDR1 MNHEY, CDR2 SMNVEV (reference sequence). Between the trimmed V and J ends, which lost 5 bases and 5 bases, there was a span of 15 bases. CDR3 in DNA: TGTGCCAGCAGTGGGCTAGGGGCCAGGGAGACCCAGTACTTC. Amino acid sequence: CASSGLGARETQYF.

The chain carries TRBV2 and TRBJ2-7, with D possibly being TRBD2 (6 bases). This CDR3 contains 12 residues. Trimming removed 7 bases at V and 2 bases at J, with 9 bases between. Germline assignment: CDR1 SNHLY and CDR2 FYNNEI. CDR3 in DNA: TGTGCCAGCAATCGCGGGACCTACGAGCAGTACTTC. It translates to CASNRGTYEQYF.

The chain uses TRBV5-5 and TRBJ1-3; unclear D gene. Germline CDR1 is SGHKS and CDR2 is YYEKEE (reference sequence). V lost 3 bases to trimming and J lost 1 base, with 11 bases between them. The CDR3 length is 15 residues. The CDR3 loop is CASSSVPLSGNTIYF. CDR3 nucleotides: TGTGCCAGCAGCTCTGTCCCCCTATCTGGAAACACCATATATTTT.